This section outlines one TCR beta chain sequence together with its context. Its antigen remains unknown. This sample stems from a study of T cell responses to AZD1222 COVID-19 vaccine. Study-level information: Second-dose schedules of about 4 or about 12 weeks were combined. Broader study findings: Two doses of AZD1222 preceded a rise in Spike-specific TCR breadth and depth. CD4 TCRs covered the whole spike, strongest at regions 160-218 and 743-854.

Here immunoSEQ multiplex PCR was the method, and the copy in TCRdb shows in-frame clones only, minus some. The profile shows 95,000 to 100,000 clones, 85% to 90% of them singletons. The V end was cut by 7 bases, the J end by 8 bases, with 15 bases between. The V gene's germline CDR1 is LNHDA and CDR2 SQIVND (reference sequence). The CDR3 has 13 amino acids. The receptor was derived from an adult in good health. The J gene is TRBJ2-1, the V gene TRBV19; weak D call: TRBD2 (6 bases). The starting material was peripheral blood, obtained on day 0 of AZD1222 vaccination. The CDR3, as DNA: TGTGCCAGTACCTACGGGCTAGCGTATGAGCAGTTCTTC. This translates into CASTYGLAYEQFF.